This TCR beta chain was recovered during a study of cytomegalovirus exposure and HLA in healthy donors. Broader study findings: Fewer N-insertions than the roughly 670-donor mean were reportedly shown by an Asian-associated ancestry cluster in a later analysis. The classifier was said to identify cytomegalovirus status with high specificity and sensitivity.

The PCR made use of 60 Vbeta and 13 Jbeta primers. TCRdb keeps only in-frame clones here, not all; method: immunoSEQ multiplex PCR. The table shows under 200,000 clones, with roughly 80% occurring only once. This CDR3 is built from 14 residues. Trimming pared 6 bases from V and 7 bases from J, leaving 18 bases between. Germline V gene lookup returns CDR1 SGHTA and CDR2 FQGTGA. In this sample, this clone turned up once. Its antigen is unidentified. The chain carries TRBV7-3 and TRBJ1-2; TRBD1 is a possible D gene (5 bases). The source material was PBMCs. This receptor was identified in a man over 45 in good health and CMV-seropositive. Here the CDR3 reads CASSTGGDAGGYTF. DNA of the CDR3: TGTGCCAGCAGTACAGGAGGGGACGCCGGTGGCTACACCTTC.